The rows below give T cell receptor beta chains drawn from one sample of a study of human T cells and chemical hapten exposure. Using its own MiXCR run on the RACE reads, TCRdb lists one record per CDR3 protein. In the table there are over 70,000 distinct CDR3 sequences, around 13% of which are singletons. The sample here was whole blood, taken in connection with sensitization to the hapten diphenylcyclopropenone (DPC). The receptors were sampled from a woman in her 50s with alopecia areata. Some clones in this sample may be carry-over from other donors' samples. The CDR3 runs from the conserved cysteine through the conserved F or W. Fields, in order: clone size, J gene, D gene, V gene, CDR3 protein, CDR3 DNA. D genes are given only for firm matches. Where a row states a size, it is once, few, many or the class of an expanded clone; other rows omit it.

size: few; J: TRBJ1-6; D: -; V: TRBV4-3; CDR3: CASSQDGAAAGSPLHF; DNA: TGCGCCAGCAGCCAAGATGGGGCAGCTGCTGGTTCACCCCTCCACTTT
size: many; J: TRBJ2-7; D: TRBD2; V: TRBV20-1; CDR3: CSARGASGRAVEQYF; DNA: TGCAGTGCTAGGGGGGCTAGCGGGAGGGCCGTCGAGCAGTACTTC
size: few; J: TRBJ2-2; D: TRBD2; V: TRBV7-6; CDR3: CASSNLKGGSNTGELFF; DNA: TGTGCCAGCAGCAACCTGAAGGGAGGGTCGAACACCGGGGAGCTGTTTTTT
size: -; J: TRBJ2-7; D: TRBD2; V: TRBV6-2/TRBV6-3; CDR3: CASSALAGGPYEQYF; DNA: TGTGCCAGCAGTGCACTAGCGGGAGGGCCCTACGAGCAGTACTTC
size: many; J: TRBJ2-7; D: -; V: TRBV7-8; CDR3: CASSYRVSGGTYEQYF; DNA: TGTGCCAGCAGCTACAGGGTATCCGGGGGAACCTACGAGCAGTACTTC
size: many; J: TRBJ2-1; D: -; V: TRBV2; CDR3: CASSQRLYNEQFF; DNA: TGTGCCAGCAGTCAGCGGTTATACAATGAGCAGTTCTTC
size: few; J: TRBJ2-2; D: TRBD2; V: TRBV7-6; CDR3: CASSLVGRGRGSTGELFF; DNA: TGTGCCAGCAGCTTAGTTGGTCGCGGGAGGGGTAGCACCGGGGAGCTGTTTTTT
size: -; J: TRBJ2-5; D: -; V: TRBV14; CDR3: CASSQAGRSKETQYF; DNA: TGTGCCAGCAGCCAAGCCGGCAGGTCCAAAGAGACCCAGTACTTC
size: -; J: TRBJ1-2; D: -; V: TRBV2; CDR3: CASSEKAPSGYTF; DNA: TGTGCCAGCAGTGAAAAGGCCCCTTCCGGCTACACCTTC
size: -; J: TRBJ2-5; D: TRBD2; V: TRBV20-1; CDR3: CSVPSGEETQYF; DNA: TGCAGCGTCCCTAGCGGAGAAGAGACCCAGTACTTC
size: few; J: TRBJ2-2; D: -; V: TRBV7-6; CDR3: CASSSTVGRELFF; DNA: TGTGCCAGCAGCTCGACAGTCGGGCGGGAGCTGTTTTTT
size: -; J: TRBJ1-1; D: -; V: TRBV29-1; CDR3: CSVAYTEAFF; DNA: TGCAGCGTTGCGTACACTGAAGCTTTCTTT
size: -; J: TRBJ2-7; D: -; V: TRBV10-3; CDR3: CAISEEQGIHEQYF; DNA: TGTGCCATCAGTGAGGAACAGGGAATCCACGAGCAGTACTTC
size: few; J: TRBJ2-5; D: -; V: TRBV20-1; CDR3: CSALTREFQYF; DNA: TGCAGTGCCTTAACCCGTGAGTTCCAGTACTTC
size: -; J: TRBJ2-2; D: TRBD2; V: TRBV5-6; CDR3: CASSPGLAGDTGELFF; DNA: TGTGCCAGCAGCCCAGGACTAGCGGGCGACACCGGGGAGCTGTTTTTT
size: few; J: TRBJ1-1; D: -; V: TRBV9; CDR3: CASSVNLNTEAFF; DNA: TGTGCCAGCAGCGTAAATCTGAACACTGAAGCTTTCTTT
size: -; J: TRBJ1-1; D: -; V: TRBV7-9; CDR3: CASSLGTFGGTEAFF; DNA: TGTGCCAGCAGCTTAGGGACTTTCGGAGGGACTGAAGCTTTCTTT
size: few; J: TRBJ2-1; D: -; V: TRBV7-6; CDR3: CASSLAWLAAEQFF; DNA: TGTGCCAGCAGCTTAGCGTGGCTAGCTGCGGAGCAGTTCTTC
size: many; J: TRBJ2-1; D: -; V: TRBV20-1; CDR3: CSARIPGRLGLWGEQFF; DNA: TGCAGTGCTAGAATTCCCGGGAGATTGGGCCTTTGGGGTGAGCAGTTCTTC
size: many; J: TRBJ2-3; D: -; V: TRBV30; CDR3: CAWSVSFLSTDTQYF; DNA: TGTGCCTGGAGTGTGTCCTTTCTGAGCACAGATACGCAGTATTTT
size: few; J: TRBJ1-1; D: -; V: TRBV18; CDR3: CASSPSSTEAFF; DNA: TGTGCCAGCTCACCAAGTAGTACTGAAGCTTTCTTT
size: few; J: TRBJ2-3; D: -; V: TRBV7-2; CDR3: CASSFLVPPSTDTQYF; DNA: TGTGCCAGCAGCTTCCTAGTCCCGCCTAGCACAGATACGCAGTATTTT
size: -; J: TRBJ2-1; D: -; V: TRBV29-1; CDR3: CSVVSRDGLGEQFF; DNA: TGCAGCGTCGTCTCGCGGGATGGGCTTGGTGAGCAGTTCTTC
size: -; J: TRBJ2-5; D: -; V: TRBV12-3/TRBV12-4; CDR3: CASRPQGEETQYF; DNA: TGTGCCAGCAGACCACAGGGAGAAGAGACCCAGTACTTC
size: few; J: TRBJ2-3; D: -; V: TRBV29-1; CDR3: CSVQLGTQYF; DNA: TGCAGCGTCCAACTAGGTACGCAGTATTTT
size: few; J: TRBJ2-1; D: -; V: TRBV27; CDR3: CASSFVQGGIGQFF; DNA: TGTGCCAGCAGTTTCGTGCAGGGGGGGATAGGGCAGTTCTTC
size: many; J: TRBJ2-3; D: -; V: TRBV12-3/TRBV12-4; CDR3: CASTTRGSDTQYF; DNA: TGTGCCAGCACCACCCGTGGTTCAGATACGCAGTATTTT
size: -; J: TRBJ2-2; D: -; V: TRBV20-1; CDR3: CSAKEGAGELFF; DNA: TGCAGTGCGAAAGAGGGGGCCGGGGAGCTGTTTTTT
size: few; J: TRBJ2-7; D: -; V: TRBV12-5; CDR3: CASGPSLDSPYEQYF; DNA: TGTGCTAGTGGTCCGTCCTTGGACAGTCCTTACGAGCAGTACTTC